A single T cell receptor (beta chain) is shown here with its context. Its binding antigen is unknown. No clone much larger than this one lies a single base away; base qualities are absent. Each donor gave one peripheral blood draw, averaging approximately 110 mL, which was collected into heparinised tubes. Using a panel that included CD45RO, CCR7, CD25, CD127, CD95 and CD27, naive, central memory, regulatory and stem cell-like memory CD4+ T cells were sorted on a BD FACSAria II. Purity was above 95% for every sorted population. Right away, PBMCs were isolated by Lymphoprep density gradient centrifugation and were stained directly, with no culture step. Samples were stained and sorted in pairs, with one healthy donor and one patient per experiment, so that batch effects were minimized. CDR1 and CDR2, looked up from the germline V gene (reference sequence), are MNHNY and SVGAGI. The cysteine opens and the phenylalanine closes a CDR3 of 15 amino acids. Here the CDR3 DNA is all that survives: 45 bases in frame from base 1. The germline ends are 16 bases apart after V is trimmed by 6 bases and J by 4 bases.

The source of the sample is a study of beta chain features in type 1 diabetes (dated by TCRdb to the late 2010s). Broadly, across the study: Mean age, gender distribution, total cell number and subset yield were not different between patients and healthy donors. A total of 100 million to 140 million sorted cells were examined across all samples, and the number of cells per subset was strongly correlated with RNA yield. The study compared TCRB repertoires of sorted circulating CD4+ T cell subsets between recently diagnosed type 1 diabetes patients and matched healthy donors. Regulatory and stem cell-like memory subsets were isolated from only 8 patients and roughly 8 healthy donors, whereas naive and central memory subsets came from all 30 or so donors. What the authors observed across the whole study: PCR may preferentially amplify shorter templates, but because patient and control samples were amplified and corrected together, any resulting skew would affect both groups equally. Naive, central memory and regulatory TCRB repertoires appeared to be more alike among patients than among healthy donors. Because cDNA rather than genomic DNA was sequenced, highly expressing activated cells could have been over-represented, although no difference in activation and CD3 levels was found between groups. Type 1 diabetes patients showed a moderate but significant shortening of TCRB CDR3 length in all four CD4+ subsets. At VDJ recombination sites, patients with type 1 diabetes made fewer insertions and deleted more nucleotides, a pattern implying thymic rearrangement abnormalities. HLA sub-analyses involved small numbers of individuals, so any influence of HLA type on TCRB rearrangement remained unresolved.

All of the isolated RNA was reverse transcribed with the High Capacity cDNA Reverse Transcription Kit, so expressed TCRB transcripts were sequenced. Naive, central memory and regulatory T cell samples underwent deep immunoSEQ sequencing, averaging about 3.3 million total reads per sample. Sorted cells were lysed in RLT buffer and RNA was extracted with DNase-treated RNeasy Micro or Mini kits, depending on cell number. To prevent cross-contamination, every cell subset was processed on its own, while patient and healthy donor samples were processed together. Using the immunoSEQ multiplex PCR, TCRB sequences were amplified from cDNA into 87-bp fragments spanning the CDR3 region. Sequencing of the amplicons was performed on the Illumina HiSeq platform. In the original analysis: Synthetic template baselines were used to correct PCR bias computationally, reads within Hamming distance 2 were collapsed, and singletons that could not be merged were discarded. Reads were aligned to IMGT to assign V, D and J genes, CDR3 length, and insertions or deletions at six rearrangement sites. Within each subset, clonotype counts were normalized to sorted cell number, and only after that were true diversity and Gini coefficients computed with the tcR R package. The overlap coefficient, calculated on TCRB nucleotide sequences, was used to measure repertoire sharing. Imported from immuneACCESS, the table was reduced by TCRdb to in-frame sequences with V and J called. These copies leave out some clones; in studies compared against another copy, an unresolved V gene accounts for under half, and the cause of the remainder is not known. The D gene and trimming were derived from the DNA, and the V and J assignments and clone size from that table. The sample includes around 280,000 clones, with about 8.5% observed a single time. The top ten constitute roughly 1% of the sample.

The material sequenced was central memory CD4+ T cells from blood. This TCR was recovered from a woman aged 18-30 years in good health. The chain was built from TRBV6-6 and TRBJ2-1; there is no confident call for the D gene. The CDR3 protein is CASSPLSLTYNEQFF. The DNA sequence reads TGTGCCAGCAGCCCACTAAGCCTTACTTACAATGAGCAGTTCTTC.